The 18 T cell receptor beta chains in this list originate from one sample, sequenced in a study of blood T cell repertoires in COVID-19. TCRdb's table, derived via immunoSEQ multiplex PCR, lists solely in-frame clones and lacks some. This sample has roughly 15,000 clones, with around four fifths found just once. Sequencing used peripheral blood. The source of these receptors is a man aged 80 or over with active COVID-19.

V and J are TRBV5-4 and TRBJ2-5; 10 bases are a match to TRBD2. CDR3 size: 15 residues. V lost 3 bases and J lost 2; bases outside the gene matches: 4. Looked up from germline, CDR1 is SGHNT and CDR2 is YYREEE (reference sequence). This chain's CDR3 is CASSSKLAGQETQYF. CDR3 bases: TGTGCCAGCAGCTCCAAACTAGCGGGACAAGAGACCCAGTACTTC. The variable domain in full, with the rest retrieved from reference TRBV5-4 and TRBJ2-5, is ETGVTQSPTHLIKTRGQQVTLRCSSQSGHNTVSWYQQALGQGPQFIFQYYREEENGRGNFPPRFSGLQFPNYSSELNVNALELDDSALYLCASSSKLAGQETQYFGPGTRLLVL.

The genes are TRBV6-6 and TRBJ2-1; tentatively, D is TRBD1 (6 bases). V lost 2 bases, J lost 6 bases, and 8 bases lay in between. Per germline, CDR1 MNHNY and CDR2 SVGAGI (reference sequence). The CDR3 consists of 13 residues. The CDR3 reads CASSYRRGNEQFF. The CDR3 DNA follows: TGTGCCAGCAGTTACCGCAGGGGCAATGAGCAGTTCTTC.

The V gene is TRBV18, the J gene TRBJ2-7; 9 nucleotides line up with TRBD1. Germline CDR1 KGHSH, CDR2 LQKENI. The ends lost 5 bases at V and 3 bases at J; junction bases unmatched: 5. CDR3 length: 14 amino acids. The CDR3 bases are TGTGCCAGCTCAAAGAAGACAGGGGGCTACGAGCAGTACTTC. It specifies CASSKKTGGYEQYF.

This clone has more than one count but fewer than ten. The chain uses TRBV19 and TRBJ1-4; no firm D call. The CDR3 sequence is 14 residues long. V was cut by 10 bases and J by 4 bases, with 16 bases left in between. CDR1 is LNHDA, CDR2 SQIVND, per germline (reference sequence). The CDR3 DNA is TGTGCCACGGCTCCAAGACGGGGTAATGAAAAACTGTTTTTT. Its translation: CATAPRRGNEKLFF.

This chain links TRBV11-2 with TRBJ1-5, with 8 bases matching TRBD1. The CDR3 is 14 residues long. Unmatched junction bases numbered 4, after V lost 5 bases and J lost 4 bases. Germline V gene data show CDR1 as SGHAT and CDR2 as FQNNGV. The CDR3 nucleotides read TGTGCCAGCAGCGAAAGGACAGGGAATCAGCCCCAGCATTTT. Translated: CASSERTGNQPQHF.

The genes are TRBV7-6 and TRBJ2-2, with D unresolved. The CDR3 has 15 amino acids. V dropped 3 bases and J dropped 0 bases, with 8 bases sitting between them. Germline CDR1 SGHVS, CDR2 FNYEAQ. CDR3 in amino acids: CASSFRRANTGELFF. Here the CDR3 DNA reads TGTGCCAGCAGCTTTAGGAGAGCGAACACCGGGGAGCTGTTTTTT.

This chain links TRBV5-1 with TRBJ2-2, with no clear D. The CDR3 covers 14 residues. The V and J ends lost 0 bases and 0 bases respectively, with 3 bases between them. Germline-derived CDR1 and CDR2 are SGHRS and YFSETQ. The DNA of the CDR3 is TGCGCCAGCAGCTTGGATACGAACACCGGGGAGCTGTTTTTT. Translating gives CASSLDTNTGELFF.

The J gene is TRBJ2-5, the V gene TRBV2; possible D gene TRBD2, 6 bases. The germline V gene has CDR1 SNHLY and CDR2 FYNNEI. The germline V and J ends were trimmed by 6 bases and 3 bases, with 11 bases remaining between them. The CDR3 totals 13 residues. The CDR3: CASRGRSEETQYF. The CDR3 DNA is TGTGCCAGCAGGGGGAGGAGTGAAGAGACCCAGTACTTC.

V and J are TRBV10-3 and TRBJ1-1, with 7 bases aligning to TRBD1. The CDR3 is 17 amino acids. With 2 bases clipped from V and 0 bases from J, the junction kept 9 bases outside the gene matches. CDR1 is ENHRY, CDR2 SYGVKD, per germline. The DNA for the CDR3 is TGTGCCATCAGTGAGGCTCGACAGGGTATGGTGAACACTGAAGCTTTCTTT. Residues: CAISEARQGMVNTEAFF.

This chain uses TRBV28 with TRBJ2-7; D is perhaps TRBD2 (6 bases). The CDR3 consists of 11 residues. Germline V gene sequence: CDR1 MDHEN, CDR2 SYDVKM. V was cut by 10 bases and J by 4 bases, with 11 bases left in between. The CDR3 region has the DNA TGTGCCATTGGGACTGAATACGAGCAGTACTTC. Encoded protein: CAIGTEYEQYF.

The chain combines TRBV5-1 with TRBJ1-1; D remains unclear. CDR3 length: 15 amino acids. Looked up from germline, CDR1 is SGHRS and CDR2 is YFSETQ. The V gene lost 6 bases and the J gene lost 1 base, with 16 bases spanning the gap. Here the CDR3 reads CASKEQTMGNTEAFF. The DNA of the CDR3 is TGCGCCAGCAAGGAGCAAACAATGGGGAACACTGAAGCTTTCTTT.

This clone occurred a few times. The chain links TRBV6-2 or TRBV6-3 to TRBJ2-7; D is uncertain. The germline V gene has CDR1 MNHEY and CDR2 SVGEGT. Deletions cut 2 bases from V and 5 bases from J, with 16 bases between. There are 15 residues in the CDR3. The CDR3 sequence is CASSYSFGSSNEQYF. CDR3 nucleotides: TGTGCCAGCAGTTACAGTTTCGGGTCTTCAAACGAGCAGTACTTC.

This clone was recorded a few times. CDR3 loop: CATSRGEEGALSLKYF. The CDR3 nucleotides are TGTGCCACCAGCAGAGGGGAGGAGGGAGCCCTATCGTTGAAGTACTTC. The rearrangement uses TRBV15 and TRBJ2-7, with D perhaps matching TRBD2 (6 bases). This CDR3 region has 16 residues. V was cut by 1 base and J by 11 bases, with 24 bases left in between. The germline V gene has CDR1 LNHNV and CDR2 YYDKDF (reference sequence).

V is TRBV5-6 and J is TRBJ2-5; D is perhaps TRBD2 (5 bases). V lost 6 bases to trimming and J lost 3 bases, with 21 bases between them. CDR3 size: 16 residues. The germline V gene encodes CDR1 SGHDT and CDR2 YYEEEE. CDR3 loop: CASNIERAYGEETQYF. CDR3 nucleotide sequence: TGTGCCAGCAATATTGAGAGGGCGTATGGGGAAGAGACCCAGTACTTC.

The chain is built from TRBV27 and TRBJ1-5, with 9 bases matching TRBD1. The V and J ends lost 6 bases and 2 bases, in that order; junction bases with no gene match: 5. Germline values: CDR1 MNHEY, CDR2 SMNVEV (reference sequence). The CDR3 totals 15 residues. The CDR3 DNA follows: TGTGCCAGCAGGGGGACAGGGAGCGGCAATCAGCCCCAGCATTTT. This sequence encodes CASRGTGSGNQPQHF.

The V gene is TRBV18, the J gene TRBJ2-2; possibly TRBD2 for D (6 bases). CDR3 size: 16 residues. Between the trimmed V and J ends, which lost 3 bases and 4 bases, there was a span of 15 bases. Per the germline V gene, CDR1 is KGHSH and CDR2 is LQKENI. CDR3 sequence: CASSPWGGVLTGELFF. The CDR3 DNA reads TGTGCCAGCTCACCCTGGGGCGGGGTCCTCACCGGGGAGCTGTTTTTT.

This clone was detected only a few times. The genes are TRBV7-8 and TRBJ2-1; TRBD2 matches 14 bases. This CDR3 contains 20 residues. V shed 4 bases and J 5 bases; nucleotides not matched to a gene: 16. Germline V gene sequence: CDR1 SGHVS, CDR2 FQNEAQ. CDR3 in amino acids: CASSSIPPGLAGVSNNEQFF. The CDR3 bases are TGTGCCAGCAGCTCCATACCCCCGGGACTAGCGGGAGTCAGCAACAATGAGCAGTTCTTC. The full variable domain, with the rest looked up from reference TRBV7-8 and TRBJ2-1, is GAGVSQSPRYKVAKRGQDVALRCDPISGHVSLFWYQQALGQGPEFLTYFQNEAQLDKSGLPSDRFFAERPEGSVSTLKIQRTQQEDSAVYLCASSSIPPGLAGVSNNEQFFGPGTRLTVL.

This sequence joins TRBV19 and TRBJ1-5, with TRBD1 matching 8 bases. The CDR3 extends over 16 amino acids. The junction had 6 bases not matched to a gene; V was cut back by 3 bases and J by 2 bases. The germline V gene has CDR1 LNHDA and CDR2 SQIVND (reference sequence). The CDR3 sequence is CASSILQGGGNQPQHF. For the CDR3, the DNA is TGTGCCAGTAGTATCCTACAGGGGGGGGGCAATCAGCCCCAGCATTTT.